Listed below are T cell receptor beta chains from one sample, sequenced in a study of T cells after yellow fever vaccination. In TCRdb, the 5' RACE reads were re-called with MiXCR into one record per CDR3 protein. The sample includes about 30,000 distinct CDR3 sequences, over 5.5% of them seen just once. The sequencing here drew on PBMCs, either bulk or a sorted T-cell subset (CD4+, CD8+, memory, or dextramer-sorted; not recorded which), taken on the day of the yellow fever booster vaccination. The receptors shown here come from a man aged 25-40 years who received the YFV17D yellow fever vaccine. The conserved cysteine and the conserved F or W are not part of the CDR3 here. Each record gives: V gene, J gene, clone size, CDR3 protein. For some rows the clone size is stated as once, few or many, or as a class when expanded; others skip it.

V: TRBV29-1; J: TRBJ2-5; size: -; CDR3: SVVGGKETQY
V: TRBV20-1; J: TRBJ2-7; size: many; CDR3: SASSLWTGVDEQY
V: TRBV30; J: TRBJ1-5; size: -; CDR3: AWNTGNQPQH
V: TRBV4-1; J: TRBJ2-1; size: many; CDR3: ASSQERRSEQF
V: TRBV10-3; J: TRBJ2-3; size: many; CDR3: AISGDGNTDTQY
V: TRBV10-1; J: TRBJ2-3; size: many; CDR3: ASSESGTGADTQY
V: TRBV7-9; J: TRBJ2-2; size: few; CDR3: ASTSPGQGNTGELF
V: TRBV20-1; J: TRBJ2-3; size: few; CDR3: SARSGPSTDTQY
V: TRBV20-1; J: TRBJ1-5; size: many; CDR3: SARKQVSNQPQH
V: TRBV4-2; J: TRBJ2-5; size: -; CDR3: ASSRGTNQETQY
V: TRBV5-1; J: TRBJ1-1; size: few; CDR3: ASSVRGTLTKEAF
V: TRBV20-1; J: TRBJ2-7; size: -; CDR3: SATIAGGPGEQY
V: TRBV5-4; J: TRBJ2-5; size: -; CDR3: ASSSSGRAETQY
V: TRBV20-1; J: TRBJ2-1; size: -; CDR3: CATQSGRRYNEQF
V: TRBV27; J: TRBJ2-5; size: -; CDR3: ASGRTDQETQY
V: TRBV7-2; J: TRBJ2-1; size: few; CDR3: AGRTGSNEQF
V: TRBV20-1; J: TRBJ1-2; size: few; CDR3: SATRFQSDYGYT
V: TRBV12-3/TRBV12-4; J: TRBJ2-3; size: many; CDR3: ASSLSEMDTQY
V: TRBV28; J: TRBJ2-3; size: many; CDR3: ASSAHSGTDTQY
V: TRBV29-1; J: TRBJ2-4; size: many; CDR3: SAPGQFKNIQY
V: TRBV11-2; J: TRBJ2-2; size: medium-sized; CDR3: ASSFLRQANTGELF
V: TRBV23-1; J: TRBJ2-5; size: few; CDR3: ASSQSSEAGGVQETQY
V: TRBV2; J: TRBJ2-7; size: many; CDR3: ATFGQATSAKAYEQY
V: TRBV4-3; J: TRBJ2-7; size: few; CDR3: ASSQAEHSYEQY
V: TRBV5-6; J: TRBJ1-2; size: many; CDR3: ASRETGINYGYT
V: TRBV10-3; J: TRBJ2-7; size: many; CDR3: AISPGERVSYEQY
V: TRBV7-9; J: TRBJ2-3; size: -; CDR3: ASSLGLAGVTDTQY
V: TRBV7-9; J: TRBJ1-3; size: few; CDR3: ASSPSVTVFSGNTIY
V: TRBV18; J: TRBJ2-5; size: many; CDR3: ASSAEETQY
V: TRBV2; J: TRBJ2-7; size: many; CDR3: ASSGEVSTAQY
V: TRBV18; J: TRBJ2-7; size: many; CDR3: ASSPLDTHYEQY
V: TRBV7-7; J: TRBJ2-1; size: medium-sized; CDR3: ASSLDGGGNEQF
V: TRBV3-1; J: TRBJ2-4; size: many; CDR3: ASSPITGGSLGNIQY
V: TRBV12-3/TRBV12-4; J: TRBJ2-7; size: -; CDR3: ASSLTGHEQY
V: TRBV6-2/TRBV6-3; J: TRBJ2-2; size: many; CDR3: ASSTSGTSVGELF
V: TRBV5-6; J: TRBJ2-7; size: many; CDR3: ASSLVQGAYEQY
V: TRBV11-1; J: TRBJ1-1; size: many; CDR3: ASSRGQAGTEAF
V: TRBV6-2/TRBV6-3; J: TRBJ2-1; size: few; CDR3: ASSGGLPQF
V: TRBV7-9; J: TRBJ1-3; size: -; CDR3: ASRTDRTGNTIY
V: TRBV27; J: TRBJ2-3; size: -; CDR3: ASSPGLNTQY